Listed below are T cell receptor beta chains from one sample, sequenced in a study of CD4 T cells in relation to SARS-CoV-2 and coronaviruses. The repertoire was sequenced with immunoSEQ multiplex PCR; TCRdb's copy has only in-frame clones and lacks some. The data contain fewer than 35,000 clones, about 76% of them singletons. These TCRs are of unknown antigen specificity. Sequencing used memory CD4+ T cells from PBMCs, cultured in vitro. These receptors originate from an adult with COVID-19. CDR3s include the opening cysteine and the closing phenylalanine or tryptophan. D genes are given only for firm matches.

D gene,J gene,V gene,CDR3 protein
TRBD2,TRBJ2-2,TRBV6-5,CASSRLAGGKELFF
-,TRBJ2-3,TRBV6-4,CASSEVLGDTQYF
-,TRBJ1-1,TRBV18,CASSPKGLNAFF
TRBD1,TRBJ2-5,TRBV18,CASRINRGKETQYF
-,TRBJ2-3,TRBV6-4,CASSDSSGAADTQYF
TRBD2,TRBJ2-1,TRBV10-3,CAISERTSGYNEQFF
-,TRBJ1-4,TRBV6-5,CASNTGFGNEKLFF
TRBD1,TRBJ2-5,TRBV28,CASSSGTGDVETQYF
-,TRBJ1-5,TRBV4-1,CASSQVDMGMSAGQPQHF
-,TRBJ2-7,TRBV5-1,CASSFFPGAEGDHEQYF
-,TRBJ2-4,TRBV6-2/TRBV6-3,CASNPAGRGNIQYF
-,TRBJ2-3,TRBV19,CASSLRGAQYF
TRBD1,TRBJ1-4,TRBV16,CASSRQGFAEKLFF
-,TRBJ1-1,TRBV7-8,CASSLYSGSEAFF
-,TRBJ1-3,TRBV6-1,CASSDRGASGNTIYF
-,TRBJ1-1,TRBV19,CASSRGWGGQNTEAFF
TRBD1,TRBJ1-2,TRBV5-1,CASSRTPGQGNRGYTF
-,TRBJ1-2,TRBV28,CASSLLGGGYGYTF
-,TRBJ2-7,TRBV2,CASSEYWGPTVVYEQYF
TRBD1,TRBJ1-3,TRBV7-9,CASSSDRNSGNTIYF
-,TRBJ2-7,TRBV5-6,CASSLKLQPYEQYF
TRBD1,TRBJ2-1,TRBV9,CASSIGTGGASNEQFF